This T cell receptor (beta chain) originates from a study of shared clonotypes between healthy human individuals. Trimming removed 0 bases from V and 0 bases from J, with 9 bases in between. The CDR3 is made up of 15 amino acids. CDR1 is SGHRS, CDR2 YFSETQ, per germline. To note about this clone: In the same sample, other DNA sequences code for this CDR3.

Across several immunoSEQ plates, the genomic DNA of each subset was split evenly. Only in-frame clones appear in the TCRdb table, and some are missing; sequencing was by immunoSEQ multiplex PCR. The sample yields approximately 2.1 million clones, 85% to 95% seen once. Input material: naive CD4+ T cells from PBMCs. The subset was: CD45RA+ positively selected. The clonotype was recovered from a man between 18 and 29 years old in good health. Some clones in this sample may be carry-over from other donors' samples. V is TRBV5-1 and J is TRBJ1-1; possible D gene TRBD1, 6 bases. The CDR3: CASSLEGGMNTEAFF. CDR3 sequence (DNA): TGCGCCAGCAGCTTGGAGGGGGGTATGAACACTGAAGCTTTCTTT.